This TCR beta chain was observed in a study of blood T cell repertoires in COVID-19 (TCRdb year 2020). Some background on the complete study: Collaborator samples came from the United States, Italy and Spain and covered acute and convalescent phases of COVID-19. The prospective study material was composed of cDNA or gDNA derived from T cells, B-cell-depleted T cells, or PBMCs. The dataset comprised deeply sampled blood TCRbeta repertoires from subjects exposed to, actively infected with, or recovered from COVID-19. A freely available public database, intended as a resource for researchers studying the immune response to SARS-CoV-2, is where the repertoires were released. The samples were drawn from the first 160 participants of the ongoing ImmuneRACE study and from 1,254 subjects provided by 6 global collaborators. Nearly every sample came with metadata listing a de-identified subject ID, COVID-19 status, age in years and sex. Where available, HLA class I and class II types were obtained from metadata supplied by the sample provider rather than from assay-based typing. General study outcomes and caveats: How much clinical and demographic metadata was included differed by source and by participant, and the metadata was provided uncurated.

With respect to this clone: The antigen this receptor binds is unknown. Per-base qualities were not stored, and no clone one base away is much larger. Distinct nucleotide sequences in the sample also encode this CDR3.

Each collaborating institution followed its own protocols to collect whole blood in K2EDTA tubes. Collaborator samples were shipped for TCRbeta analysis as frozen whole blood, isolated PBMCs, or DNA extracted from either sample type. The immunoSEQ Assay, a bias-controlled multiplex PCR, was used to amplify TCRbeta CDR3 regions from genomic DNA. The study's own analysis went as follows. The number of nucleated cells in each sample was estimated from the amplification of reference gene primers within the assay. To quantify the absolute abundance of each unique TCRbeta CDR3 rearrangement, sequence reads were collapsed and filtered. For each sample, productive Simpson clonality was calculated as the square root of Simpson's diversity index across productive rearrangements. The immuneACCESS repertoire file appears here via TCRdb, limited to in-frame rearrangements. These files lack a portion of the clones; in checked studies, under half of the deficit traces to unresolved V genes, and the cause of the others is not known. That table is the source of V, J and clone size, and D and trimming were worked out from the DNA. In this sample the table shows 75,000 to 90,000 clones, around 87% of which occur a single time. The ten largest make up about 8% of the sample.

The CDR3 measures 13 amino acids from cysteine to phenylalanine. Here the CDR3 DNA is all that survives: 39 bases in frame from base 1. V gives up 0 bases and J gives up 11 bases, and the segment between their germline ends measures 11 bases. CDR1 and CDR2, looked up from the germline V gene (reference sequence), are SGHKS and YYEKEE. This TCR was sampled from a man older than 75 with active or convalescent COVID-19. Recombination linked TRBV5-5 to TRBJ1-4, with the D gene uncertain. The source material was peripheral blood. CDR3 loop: CASSLGAREKLFF. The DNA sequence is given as TGTGCCAGCAGCTTGGGAGCTCGTGAGAAACTGTTTTTT.